The rows below give T cell receptor beta chains drawn from one sample of a study of T cell changes during pregnancy in multiple sclerosis. Only in-frame clones appear in the TCRdb table, and some are missing; sequencing was by immunoSEQ multiplex PCR. The sample consists of tens of thousands of clones, approximately 94% of them appearing once. The material was CD8+ T cells from peripheral blood mononuclear cells, obtained in the second trimester of pregnancy. The receptors stem from a female donor with multiple sclerosis, enrolled in a pregnancy study. The CDR3 runs from the conserved cysteine through the conserved F or W. A D gene is named only where the DNA matches it firmly. Expanded clones get a size class; other rows say once, few or many, or leave the size out.

D gene,V gene,J gene,clone size,CDR3 DNA,CDR3 protein
.,TRBV7-9,TRBJ1-5,.,TGTGCCAGCAGCCCCGAAGGTTGGGGCGCCCAGCCCCAGCATTTT,CASSPEGWGAQPQHF
.,TRBV28,TRBJ1-3,.,TGTGCCAGCAGTTTTTCACTCCGGGGGAACACCATATATTTT,CASSFSLRGNTIYF
.,TRBV30,TRBJ1-2,.,TGTGCCTGGAACTCAGGGGTGGGCTATGGCTACACCTTC,CAWNSGVGYGYTF
.,TRBV5-1,TRBJ2-5,.,TGCGCCAGCAGCTTGGAGACGCCCGGGGAGACCCAGTACTTC,CASSLETPGETQYF
.,TRBV5-6,TRBJ2-5,.,TGTGCCAGCAGCCAGGGGCACCAAGAGACCCAGTACTTC,CASSQGHQETQYF
TRBD2,TRBV19,TRBJ2-7,.,TGTGCCAGTAGTGCCGGGACTAGCGCTACCTACGAGCAGTACTTC,CASSAGTSATYEQYF
TRBD1,TRBV5-6,TRBJ1-1,.,TGTGCCAGCAGCTTGCGCGGCCCGACAGGGACTGAAGCTTTCTTT,CASSLRGPTGTEAFF
.,TRBV6-1,TRBJ1-3,.,TGTGCCAGCAGACCCGACAGAGGCTCTGGAAACACCATATATTTT,CASRPDRGSGNTIYF
TRBD1,TRBV27,TRBJ1-1,.,TGTGCCAGCAGCAGGGGGCGCGGCACTGAAGCTTTCTTT,CASSRGRGTEAFF
.,TRBV13,TRBJ1-1,.,TGTGCCAGCAGCCGTTCAGGGGATTTCATGAACACTGAAGCTTTCTTT,CASSRSGDFMNTEAFF
TRBD1,TRBV4-1,TRBJ1-2,.,TGCGCCAGCAGCCAGTACAGGGGGGGTAACTATGGCTACACCTTC,CASSQYRGGNYGYTF
.,TRBV27,TRBJ2-7,.,TGTGCCTCTGCATCGGCGGGCGGATCCTACGAGCAGTACTTC,CASASAGGSYEQYF
.,TRBV10-3,TRBJ1-1,.,TGTGCCATCAGTATACAGAACACTGAAGCTTTCTTT,CAISIQNTEAFF
TRBD1,TRBV4-1,TRBJ2-7,.,TGCGCCAGCAGCCAAGTTGGGACAGGGGCTCGGGAGCAGTACTTC,CASSQVGTGAREQYF
TRBD1,TRBV13,TRBJ2-1,.,TGTGCCAGCAGCACTTACGACAGGGGCGATGAGCAGTTCTTC,CASSTYDRGDEQFF
.,TRBV5-1,TRBJ2-7,.,TGCGCCAGCAGCCCCGGGACACCCGAGCAGTACTTC,CASSPGTPEQYF
TRBD1,TRBV10-3,TRBJ1-1,.,TGTGCCATCAGACCGGGACAGGGTCCTGGGGGCACTGAAGCTTTCTTT,CAIRPGQGPGGTEAFF
.,TRBV9,TRBJ2-2,.,TGTGCCAGCAGCGTAGGAGGGAACACCGGGGAGCTGTTTTTT,CASSVGGNTGELFF
.,TRBV27,TRBJ2-7,.,TGTGCCAGCAGTCCGTGGGGGGTCCACGAGCAGTACTTC,CASSPWGVHEQYF
TRBD2,TRBV6-4,TRBJ2-3,.,TGTGCCAGCAGTGACTCGAGGGAGGGTTCAGATACGCAGTATTTT,CASSDSREGSDTQYF
TRBD2,TRBV30,TRBJ2-7,.,TGTGCCTGGGCAGGGACTAGCGACGCCGAGCAGTACTTC,CAWAGTSDAEQYF
.,TRBV9,TRBJ1-2,once,TGTGCCAGCAGCGCAGGGAACTATGGCTACACCTTC,CASSAGNYGYTF
TRBD1,TRBV19,TRBJ1-2,.,TGTGCCAGTAGGACAGGGGGAGACGGCTACACCTTC,CASRTGGDGYTF
.,TRBV5-1,TRBJ1-1,.,TGCGCCAGTACAGGGCCCGTGAACACTGAAGCTTTCTTT,CASTGPVNTEAFF
TRBD2,TRBV19,TRBJ2-1,.,TGTGCCAGTTCGGAGGGAGGGCCGGGCAATGAGCAGTTCTTC,CASSEGGPGNEQFF
.,TRBV28,TRBJ1-2,.,TGTGCCAGCAGTTTCCCAGGGCCTGGCTACACCTTC,CASSFPGPGYTF
.,TRBV15,TRBJ2-7,.,TGTGCCACCAGCAGAGATCTCCAGGACACGATGGGGGAGCAGTACTTC,CATSRDLQDTMGEQYF
TRBD1,TRBV9,TRBJ2-3,once,TGTGCCAGCAGCGCCCGGACAGGGACGAGGACAGATACGCAGTATTTT,CASSARTGTRTDTQYF
TRBD1,TRBV9,TRBJ1-1,.,TGTGCCAGCAGCGTAGTCGGGACAGGGGGCCGAAGGGAGGAAGCTTTCTTT,CASSVVGTGGRREEAFF
TRBD2,TRBV19,TRBJ2-1,.,TGTGCCAGTAGAGGGGAGGGAGGGAGCTCCTACAATGAGCAGTTCTTC,CASRGEGGSSYNEQFF
TRBD1,TRBV5-1,TRBJ1-2,.,TGCGCCAGCAGTTACGACAGGGGTGGCTACACCTTC,CASSYDRGGYTF
.,TRBV21-1,TRBJ2-2,.,TGTGCCAACCCAGAGGGATCGAACACCGGGGAGCTGTTTTTT,CANPEGSNTGELFF
.,TRBV15,TRBJ1-2,.,TGTGCCACCAGCAGCCCCGGGTCCAACTATGGCTACACCTTC,CATSSPGSNYGYTF
TRBD2,TRBV27,TRBJ2-7,.,TGTGCCAGCAGTTTACTAGCGGCTGGGTACGAGCAGTACTTC,CASSLLAAGYEQYF
.,TRBV27,TRBJ2-7,.,TGTGCCAGCAGTTTATCGACACAGCTCTCCTACGAGCAGTACTTC,CASSLSTQLSYEQYF
.,TRBV5-1,TRBJ2-7,.,TGCGCCAGCAGCTTGTCTAGCTCCTACGAGCAGTACTTC,CASSLSSSYEQYF
.,TRBV27,TRBJ1-4,once,TGTGCCAGCAGTTTATCGGCAGGGAGGAGTGAAAAACTGTTTTTT,CASSLSAGRSEKLFF
.,TRBV19,TRBJ1-2,.,TGTGCCAGTAGTCAAAACCCCCAGGGCACTAACTATGGCTACACCTTC,CASSQNPQGTNYGYTF
TRBD2,TRBV6-4,TRBJ2-5,.,TGTGCCAGCAGTCGACTAGCGGGAGGGCAAGAGACCCAGTACTTC,CASSRLAGGQETQYF
.,TRBV9,TRBJ2-7,.,TGTGCCAGCAGAGGGGTTTCCGGCGAGCAGTACTTC,CASRGVSGEQYF
TRBD1,TRBV10-3,TRBJ1-2,once,TGTGCCATCACGGGACAGGGCGTATATGGCTACACCTTC,CAITGQGVYGYTF
TRBD2,TRBV9,TRBJ2-3,.,TGTGCCAGCAGCGCCCGCACGGCCGGGCTAGCGGGAGGTGGCACAGATACGCAGTATTTT,CASSARTAGLAGGGTDTQYF